The 15 T cell receptor beta chains below come from one sample, sequenced in a study of early T cells in non-severe SARS-CoV-2 infection. One entry per CDR3 protein, called by TCRdb with MiXCR from the 5' RACE reads. This table has roughly 65,000 distinct CDR3 sequences, under 13% appearing once. The sequencing input was whole blood. These receptors originate from an adult who was a healthcare worker with PCR-confirmed SARS-CoV-2 infection or an uninfected control (not recorded which).

This clonotype occurred a few times. V gene TRBV27 combines with J gene TRBJ2-7; the D gene is possibly TRBD1 (6 bases). The CDR3 consists of 13 residues. V gave up 5 bases and J gave up 0 bases, with 8 bases separating them. Germline CDR1 is MNHEY and CDR2 is SMNVEV (reference sequence). The CDR3 nucleotides read TGTGCCAGCAGTAGGGGGTACTCCTACGAGCAGTACTTC. Protein sequence: CASSRGYSYEQYF.

This clonotype was detected many times. At one boundary the junction diverges from the germline segment, which might be a read error. The chain is built from TRBV24-1 and TRBJ1-5; D gene ambiguous. Germline V gene sequence: CDR1 KGHDR, CDR2 SFDVKD. The CDR3 loop spans 18 amino acids. In DNA, the CDR3 is TGTGCCCCCAGGAGGGATCTACCAGGATTATATAGCAATCAGCCCCAGCATTTT. This sequence encodes CAPRRDLPGLYSNQPQHF.

V is TRBV4-3 and J is TRBJ1-5, with TRBD1 matching over 9 bases. With 4 bases clipped from V and 1 base from J, the junction kept 2 bases outside the gene matches. Germline-derived CDR1 and CDR2 are LGHNA and YSLEER. The CDR3 runs to 15 residues. CDR3 nucleotide sequence: TGCGCCAGCAGCCGGGACAGGGCGAGCAATCAGCCCCAGCATTTT. It encodes CASSRDRASNQPQHF.

The V call is TRBV11-2, the J call TRBJ2-1, with 12 bases identical to TRBD2. CDR3 length: 16 residues. V shed 5 bases and J 6 bases; nucleotides not matched to a gene: 8. Germline V gene lookup returns CDR1 SGHAT and CDR2 FQNNGV. As DNA, the CDR3 is TGTGCCAGCAGCCCTCAACTAGCGGGGGGTTCCAATGAGCAGTTCTTC. This sequence encodes CASSPQLAGGSNEQFF.

The chain combines TRBV7-2 with TRBJ2-3; D unclear. Germline loops: CDR1 SGHTA, CDR2 FQGNSA. V was cut by 2 bases and J by 1 base, with 4 bases left in between. The CDR3 spans 13 residues. This CDR3 reads CASSLTGTDTQYF. The CDR3, as DNA: TGTGCCAGCAGCTTAACGGGCACAGATACGCAGTATTTT.

This clonotype has at least ten counts. This sequence joins TRBV28 and TRBJ1-2, with a weak D call TRBD1 (5 bases). CDR3 length equals 12 residues. The germline V and J ends were trimmed by 3 bases and 3 bases, with 5 bases remaining between them. Per germline, CDR1 MDHEN and CDR2 SYDVKM. CDR3 DNA: TGTGCCAGCAGTTTCAGGGACTATGGCTACACCTTC. It translates to CASSFRDYGYTF.

The table lists this clonotype with many counts. The rearrangement links TRBV5-1 to TRBJ2-5; tentatively, D is TRBD2 (5 bases). Germline CDR1 SGHRS, CDR2 YFSETQ. V was pared by 0 bases and J by 3 bases, with 12 bases between. CDR3 length: 15 amino acids. The CDR3 loop is CASSLESSGEETQYF. Here the CDR3 DNA reads TGCGCCAGCAGCTTGGAGTCCAGCGGAGAAGAGACCCAGTACTTC.

Only a few counts were recorded for this clonotype. The J gene is TRBJ2-7, the V gene TRBV5-4; TRBD2 is a possible D gene (6 bases). Looked up from germline, CDR1 is SGHNT and CDR2 is YYREEE (reference sequence). The germline V and J ends were trimmed by 4 bases and 5 bases, with 22 bases remaining between them. The CDR3 covers 16 residues. This CDR3 reads CASSDRLSREFNEQYF. For the CDR3, the DNA is TGTGCCAGCAGCGATCGCTTAAGCCGGGAGTTCAACGAGCAGTACTTC.

V usage is TRBV20-1 and J usage is TRBJ2-7, with 9 bases matching TRBD2. The CDR3 has 15 amino acids. Looked up from germline, CDR1 is DFQATT and CDR2 is SNEGSKA (reference sequence). V gave up 0 bases and J gave up 0 bases; unmatched junction bases: 3. CDR3 in amino acids: CSARDWTSVSYEQYF. CDR3 nucleotides: TGCAGTGCTAGAGATTGGACTAGCGTCTCCTACGAGCAGTACTTC.

The chain employs TRBV7-9 and TRBJ2-1; D is perhaps TRBD2 (5 bases). Germline V gene data show CDR1 as SEHNR and CDR2 as FQNEAQ (reference sequence). The CDR3 contains 13 residues. V lost 5 bases and J 8 bases, leaving 13 bases between the germline ends. The CDR3 bases are TGTGCCAGCAGCCCGGACTCTCTCGATGAGCAGTTCTTC. Its protein is CASSPDSLDEQFF.

This clonotype was detected ten times or more. This chain uses TRBV20-1 with TRBJ2-5, with 7 bases that match TRBD2. Trimming at V came to 0 bases and at J to 3 bases, leaving 7 bases not matched to a gene. The CDR3 is 15 residues long. CDR1 and CDR2 (germline): DFQATT, SNEGSKA (reference sequence). In DNA, the CDR3 is TGCAGTGCTAGAGATTGGGAGGGAGGGAAAGAGACCCAGTACTTC. Its protein product is CSARDWEGGKETQYF.

The chain joins TRBV7-9 to TRBJ2-1; the D is unclear. V shed 5 bases and J shed 5 bases, with 13 bases lying between them. This CDR3 spans 14 amino acids. Germline CDR1 is SEHNR and CDR2 is FQNEAQ (reference sequence). CDR3 sequence: CASSPRRTNNEQFF. The CDR3 DNA reads TGTGCCAGCAGCCCACGAAGGACCAACAATGAGCAGTTCTTC.

This clonotype was seen repeatedly, ten times or more. V is TRBV29-1 and J is TRBJ2-1; D is perhaps TRBD2 (6 bases). The V gene lost 5 bases and the J gene lost 7 bases, with 15 bases spanning the gap. Germline V gene data show CDR1 as SQVTM and CDR2 as ANQGSEA. CDR3 length equals 13 residues. CDR3 loop: CSVYPGVVNEQFF. The CDR3 bases are TGCAGCGTTTACCCGGGAGTCGTGAATGAGCAGTTCTTC.

The V call is TRBV21-1, the J call TRBJ2-2; the D call TRBD2 from the table was never checked on the DNA. TRBV21-1 is deemed a pseudogene. The CDR3 runs to 19 residues. CDR3 bases: TGTGCCAGCAGCAAAAAAGGACTAGCGGGAGAGATGAACACCGGGGAGCTGTTTTTT. It is translated as CASSKKGLAGEMNTGELFF.

A few counts support this clonotype. The rearrangement links TRBV7-9 to TRBJ2-2, with D perhaps TRBD1 (5 bases). V was pared by 6 bases and J by 1 base, with 9 bases between. The CDR3 is 14 residues long. Germline lookup yields CDR1 SEHNR and CDR2 FQNEAQ (reference sequence). The CDR3 nucleotides are TGTGCCAGCAGTATCCAGGGGAACACCGGGGAGCTGTTTTTT. This translates into CASSIQGNTGELFF. The full variable domain, in which reference TRBV7-9 and TRBJ2-2 provide the parts outside the CDR3, is DTGVSQNPRHKITKRGQNVTFRCDPISEHNRLYWYRQTLGQGPEFLTYFQNEAQLEKSRLLSDRFSAERPKGSFSTLEIQRTEQGDSAMYLCASSIQGNTGELFFGEGSRLTVL.